This entry is about one TCR beta chain. These data belong to a study of blood T cell repertoires in COVID-19. Study at large: Donors in the United States, Italy and Spain gave samples during acute or convalescent COVID-19.

The V gene lost 0 bases and the J gene lost 0 bases, with 7 bases spanning the gap. From germline, CDR1 is SGDLS and CDR2 YYNGEE. CDR3 size: 15 residues. Study processing details: Quantification of nucleated cells was approximated via reference gene primer amplification. Clones were read by immunoSEQ multiplex PCR, and TCRdb kept only the in-frame ones, dropping some. The V and J calls and clone size come from that table; D and trimming were worked out from the DNA. The sample lists about 200,000 clones; 83% were seen once. The chain carries TRBV9 and TRBJ1-3; D not resolved. Material for sequencing was peripheral blood. The clonotype originates from a woman in her fifties or sixties with acute or convalescent COVID-19. In DNA form, the CDR3 reads TGTGCCAGCAGCGTAGAAGGGAGCTCTGGAAACACCATATATTTT. Translation: CASSVEGSSGNTIYF.